This TCR beta chain was sequenced during a study of blood T cell repertoires in COVID-19. Whole-study context: The study drew acute and convalescent COVID-19 samples from the United States, Italy and Spain. T cells, B-cell-depleted T cells, or PBMCs supplied cDNA or gDNA.

Per the authors' pipeline: Amplification from reference gene primers served as the basis for estimated nucleated cell counts. The data were produced by immunoSEQ multiplex PCR, yet TCRdb's version contains in-frame clones alone and is incomplete. The DNA gave D and trimming, while V, J and clone size come from that table. The table has roughly 16,000 clones, around 80% seen once. V lost 0 bases and J lost 1, with 9 bases in between. The length of the CDR3 is 16 residues. Germline CDR1 MNHEY, CDR2 SVGAGI. The sample taken for sequencing was peripheral blood. The genes are TRBV6-5 and TRBJ2-2; D gene unclear. This receptor was identified in a man in his 60s with acute or convalescent COVID-19. CDR3 region: CASSYSGTENTGELFF. CDR3 nucleotide sequence: TGTGCCAGCAGTTACTCTGGAACAGAGAACACCGGGGAGCTGTTTTTT.